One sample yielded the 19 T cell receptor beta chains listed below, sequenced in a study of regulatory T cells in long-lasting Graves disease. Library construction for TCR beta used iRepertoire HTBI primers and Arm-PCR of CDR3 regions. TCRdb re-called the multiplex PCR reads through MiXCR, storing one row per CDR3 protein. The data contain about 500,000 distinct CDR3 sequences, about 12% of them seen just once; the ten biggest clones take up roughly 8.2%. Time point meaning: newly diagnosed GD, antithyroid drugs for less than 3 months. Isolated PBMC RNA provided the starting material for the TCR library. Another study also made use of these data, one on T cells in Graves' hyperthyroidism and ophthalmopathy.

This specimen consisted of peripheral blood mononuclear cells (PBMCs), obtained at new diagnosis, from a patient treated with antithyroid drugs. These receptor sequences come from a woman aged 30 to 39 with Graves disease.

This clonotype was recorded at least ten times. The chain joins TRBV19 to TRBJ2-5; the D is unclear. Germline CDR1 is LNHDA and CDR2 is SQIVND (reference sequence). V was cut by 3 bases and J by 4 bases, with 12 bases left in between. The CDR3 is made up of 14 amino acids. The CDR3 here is CASSISGLGETQYF. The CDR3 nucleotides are TGTGCCAGTAGTATTTCCGGGCTCGGAGAGACCCAGTACTTC.

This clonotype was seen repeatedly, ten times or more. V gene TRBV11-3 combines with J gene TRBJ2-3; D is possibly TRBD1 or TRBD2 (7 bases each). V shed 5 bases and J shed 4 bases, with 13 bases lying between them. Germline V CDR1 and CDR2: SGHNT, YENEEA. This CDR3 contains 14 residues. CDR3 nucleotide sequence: TGTGCCAGCAGCCAGACAGGGAGGGCAGATACGCAGTATTTT. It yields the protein CASSQTGRADTQYF.

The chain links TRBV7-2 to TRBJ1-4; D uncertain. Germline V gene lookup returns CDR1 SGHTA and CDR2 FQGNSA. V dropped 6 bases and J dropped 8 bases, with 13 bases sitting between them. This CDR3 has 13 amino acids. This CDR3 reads CASRDPPGEKLFF. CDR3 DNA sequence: TGTGCCAGCAGGGACCCGCCGGGGGAAAAACTGTTTTTT.

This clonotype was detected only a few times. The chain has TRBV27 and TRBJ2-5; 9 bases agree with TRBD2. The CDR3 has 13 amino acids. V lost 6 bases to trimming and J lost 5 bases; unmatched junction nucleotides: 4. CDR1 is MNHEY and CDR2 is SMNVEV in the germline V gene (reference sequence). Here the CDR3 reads CASSGLARETQYF. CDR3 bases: TGTGCCAGCAGCGGACTAGCGAGGGAGACCCAGTACTTC.

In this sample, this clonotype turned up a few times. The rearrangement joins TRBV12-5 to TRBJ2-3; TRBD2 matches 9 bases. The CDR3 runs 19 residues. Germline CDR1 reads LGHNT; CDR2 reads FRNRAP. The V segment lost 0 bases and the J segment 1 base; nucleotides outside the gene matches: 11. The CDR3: CASGLVLKREVGRTDTQYF. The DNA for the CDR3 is TGTGCTAGTGGTTTGGTACTGAAGCGGGAGGTGGGACGCACAGATACGCAGTATTTT.

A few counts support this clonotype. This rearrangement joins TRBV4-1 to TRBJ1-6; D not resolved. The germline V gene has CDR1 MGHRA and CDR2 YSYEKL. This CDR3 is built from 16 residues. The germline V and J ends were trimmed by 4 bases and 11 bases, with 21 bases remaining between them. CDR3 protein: CASSRVGFGDRPPLHF. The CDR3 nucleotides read TGCGCCAGCAGCCGGGTGGGTTTTGGAGACCGTCCACCCCTCCACTTT.

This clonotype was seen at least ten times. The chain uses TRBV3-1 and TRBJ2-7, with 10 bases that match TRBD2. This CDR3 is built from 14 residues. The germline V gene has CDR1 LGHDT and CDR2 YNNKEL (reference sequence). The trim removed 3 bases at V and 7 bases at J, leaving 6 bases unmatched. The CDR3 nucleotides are TGTGCCAGCAGCCAGCTAGCGGGAGTCGGGGAGCAGTACTTC. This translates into CASSQLAGVGEQYF.

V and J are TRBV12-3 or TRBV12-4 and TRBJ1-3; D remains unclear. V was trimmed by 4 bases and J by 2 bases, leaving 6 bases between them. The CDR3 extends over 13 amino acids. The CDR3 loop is CASSYNAGNTIYF. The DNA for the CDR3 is TGTGCCAGCAGTTACAACGCTGGAAACACCATATATTTT.

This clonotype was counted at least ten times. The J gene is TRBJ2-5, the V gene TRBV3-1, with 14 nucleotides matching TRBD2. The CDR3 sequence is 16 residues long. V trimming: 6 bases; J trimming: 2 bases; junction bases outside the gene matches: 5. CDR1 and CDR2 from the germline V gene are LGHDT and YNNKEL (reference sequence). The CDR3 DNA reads TGTGCCAGCAGGAAGACTAGCGGGAGGGCTCAAGAGACCCAGTACTTC. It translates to CASRKTSGRAQETQYF.

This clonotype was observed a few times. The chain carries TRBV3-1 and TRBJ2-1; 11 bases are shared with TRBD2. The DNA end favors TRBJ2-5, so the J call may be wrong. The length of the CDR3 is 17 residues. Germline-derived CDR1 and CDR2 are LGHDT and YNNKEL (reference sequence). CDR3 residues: CASSQDGASGRRMGQYF. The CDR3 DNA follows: TGTGCCAGCAGCCAAGATGGGGCTAGCGGGAGGCGTATGGGCCAGTACTTC.

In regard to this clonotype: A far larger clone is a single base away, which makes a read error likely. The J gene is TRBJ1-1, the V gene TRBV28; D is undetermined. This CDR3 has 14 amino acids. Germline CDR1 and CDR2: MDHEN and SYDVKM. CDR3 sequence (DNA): TGTGCCAGCAGCGTCGGGCCCCCCAACACTGAAGCTTCCTTT. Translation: CASSVGPPNTEASF.

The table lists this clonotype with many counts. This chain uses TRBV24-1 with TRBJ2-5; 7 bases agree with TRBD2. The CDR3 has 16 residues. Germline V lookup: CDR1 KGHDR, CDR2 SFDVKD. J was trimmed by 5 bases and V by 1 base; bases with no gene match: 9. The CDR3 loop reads CATSDFGREFQETQYF. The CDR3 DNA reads TGTGCCACCAGTGATTTTGGGCGGGAGTTTCAGGAGACCCAGTACTTC.

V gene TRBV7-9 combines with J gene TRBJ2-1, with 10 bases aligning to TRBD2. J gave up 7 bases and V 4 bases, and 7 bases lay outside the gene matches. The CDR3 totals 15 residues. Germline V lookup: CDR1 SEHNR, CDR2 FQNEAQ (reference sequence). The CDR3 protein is CASSSQREGGNEQFF. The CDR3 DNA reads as TGTGCCAGCAGCTCTCAGCGGGAGGGGGGGAATGAGCAGTTCTTC.

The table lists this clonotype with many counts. The CDR3 DNA reads as TGCGCCAGCAGTGAGGCGACTGCCTTGGAGACCCAGTACTTC. Its protein product is CASSEATALETQYF. The chain couples TRBV10-1 to TRBJ2-5; D gene uncertain. The germline V gene has CDR1 WNHNN and CDR2 SYGVQD (reference sequence). This CDR3 has 14 amino acids. The V gene lost 2 bases and the J gene lost 5 bases, with 12 bases spanning the gap.

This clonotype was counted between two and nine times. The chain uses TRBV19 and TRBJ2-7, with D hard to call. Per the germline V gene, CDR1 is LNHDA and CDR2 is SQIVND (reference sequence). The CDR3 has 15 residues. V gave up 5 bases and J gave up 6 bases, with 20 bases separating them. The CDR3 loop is CASSLGGGLISEQYF. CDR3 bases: TGTGCCAGTAGTCTTGGCGGCGGCCTAATCTCCGAGCAGTACTTC.

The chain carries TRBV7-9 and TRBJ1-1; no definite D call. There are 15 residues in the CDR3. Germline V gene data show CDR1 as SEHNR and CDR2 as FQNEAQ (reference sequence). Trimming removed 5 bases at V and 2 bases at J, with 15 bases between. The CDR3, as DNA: TGTGCCAGCAGCCCGGCCGGGAGGAAAAACACTGAAGCTTTCTTT. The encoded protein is CASSPAGRKNTEAFF.

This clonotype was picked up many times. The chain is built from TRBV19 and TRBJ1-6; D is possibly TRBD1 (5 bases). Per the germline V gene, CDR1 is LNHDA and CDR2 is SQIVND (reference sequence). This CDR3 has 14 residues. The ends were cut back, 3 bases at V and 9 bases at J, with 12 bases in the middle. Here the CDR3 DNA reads TGTGCCAGTAGTATGGGGACTGCCTCTTCACCCCTCCACTTT. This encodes CASSMGTASSPLHF.

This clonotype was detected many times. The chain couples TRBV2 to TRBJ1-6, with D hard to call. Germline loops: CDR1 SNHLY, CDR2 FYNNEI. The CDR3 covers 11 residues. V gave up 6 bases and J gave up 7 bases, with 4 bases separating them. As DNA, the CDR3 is TGTGCCAGCAGGGCCAATTCACCCCTCCACTTT. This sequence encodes CASRANSPLHF.

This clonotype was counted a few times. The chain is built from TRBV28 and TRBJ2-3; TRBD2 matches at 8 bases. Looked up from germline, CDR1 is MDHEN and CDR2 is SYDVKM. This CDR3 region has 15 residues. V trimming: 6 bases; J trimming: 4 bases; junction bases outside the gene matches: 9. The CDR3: CASRTRTSIPDTQYF. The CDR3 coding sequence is TGTGCCAGCAGAACCCGGACTAGCATCCCAGATACGCAGTATTTT.